This TCR beta chain appears in the sequencing data of a study of CD8 T cells in cerebrospinal fluid in Alzheimer's disease. Study-wide findings and caveats: Patients with mild cognitive impairment or Alzheimer's disease had a larger top CSF clone percentage than controls. Healthy subjects less often had a clone of at least 3% than Alzheimer's patients.

CSF cells underwent 10X single-cell V(D)J and 5' gene-expression profiling. TCRdb reprocessed the 10x single-cell sequencing reads and reports one entry per CDR3 protein, with no DNA. The specimen's table records roughly 780 distinct CDR3 sequences. This CDR3 region has 16 residues. By frequency, this clonotype registers medium-sized. Its target is unknown. All participants were free of acute infectious disease and in good physical condition. The sample taken for sequencing was cerebrospinal fluid. This TCR was recovered from a human donor with Parkinson's disease. V gene TRBV12-2 combines with J gene TRBJ1-4; TCRdb outputs TRBD1, but without DNA this stays unchecked. TRBV12-2 is listed as a pseudogene. Here the CDR3 reads CASRSVQGPPMKKLFF.